This record concerns one T cell receptor beta chain sequence. What it binds is unknown. Each donor was healthy, and each was a bone marrow donor. These data originate in a study of cytomegalovirus exposure and HLA in healthy donors. Overall study findings and caveats: Segments of the TCR beta V type were, in most cases, productive about 87% or about 30% of the time in an earlier analysis. Indistinguishable V segments, including TRBV6-2 and TRBV6-3, were excluded.

The PCR contained 60 Vbeta and 13 Jbeta primers. Clones were read by immunoSEQ multiplex PCR, and TCRdb kept only the in-frame ones, dropping some. The sample lists under 200,000 clones, over 70% seen once, with approximately 2% in the top ten. V trimming: 0 bases; J trimming: 2 bases; junction bases outside the gene matches: 8. Per the germline V gene, CDR1 is SGDLS and CDR2 is YYNGEE. The CDR3 has 17 residues. This clonotype originated in a woman aged 18-29 years in good health and CMV-seropositive. V usage is TRBV9 and J usage is TRBJ2-3, with 8 bases matching TRBD2. The sample comprised PBMCs. The CDR3 DNA reads as TGTGCCAGCAGCGTAGATTGGAGCGGGGGAGCCACAGATACGCAGTATTTT. It codes for CASSVDWSGGATDTQYF.